This T cell receptor beta chain is drawn from a study of T cells in Graves' hyperthyroidism and ophthalmopathy. Study results and limitations: In blood, most of the thyroid clonotypes expanded above 0.001 were also present.

This CDR3 comprises 15 residues. V lost 3 bases, J lost 0 bases, and 8 bases lay in between. Germline V gene lookup returns CDR1 SGHVS and CDR2 FNYEAQ. RNA transcripts were the template for amplifying TCR beta CDR3 regions. TCR CDR3 underwent first-round RT-PCR with the HTBI primer set. TCRdb analysed the multiplex PCR reads with MiXCR anew, one entry per CDR3 protein. Of roughly 110,000 distinct CDR3 sequences detected, about a sixth appear once; the ten largest clones hold 35% to 45%. Based on clinical symptoms, serum thyroxine and TRAb, thyroid ultrasound and orbital computed tomography, diagnoses were reached. Ten or more counts support this clonotype. Its target is unknown.

The chain links TRBV7-6 to TRBJ2-2; D not certain. This receptor was taken from a woman aged 50 to 60 with Graves' hyperthyroidism. The sequenced sample consisted of blood. As DNA, the CDR3 is TGTGCCAGCAGCTTTAGCCACGCGAACACCGGGGAGCTGTTTTTT. Amino acid sequence: CASSFSHANTGELFF.